This T cell receptor beta chain was observed in a study of blood T cell repertoires in COVID-19. Whole-study context: Donors in the United States, Italy and Spain gave samples during acute or convalescent COVID-19. PBMCs, B-cell-depleted T cells, or T cells provided the cDNA or gDNA that made up the material.

Germline CDR1 KGHSH, CDR2 LQKENI. V lost 5 bases, J lost 5 bases, and 11 bases stayed unmatched. The CDR3 sequence is 16 residues long. Authors' processing steps: For nucleated cells, counts were estimated from reference gene primer amplification. The method was immunoSEQ multiplex PCR; TCRdb's version includes in-frame clones alone and lacks a portion of them. V and J calls and clone size are as listed in that table; D and trimming were resolved from the DNA. The table records fewer than 200,000 clones, 85% of them present only once. The rearrangement joins TRBV18 to TRBJ2-5, with TRBD1 matching 10 bases. The sample taken for sequencing was peripheral blood. The receptor was derived from a human donor with acute or convalescent COVID-19. The donor label of this sample is uncertain. For the CDR3, the DNA is TGTGCCAGCTCATGGATCCCGGGACAGGGGAAGGAGACCCAGTACTTC. It is translated as CASSWIPGQGKETQYF.